Each of the 10 T cell receptor beta chains below was sequenced from the same sample in a study of cytomegalovirus exposure and HLA in healthy donors. The primer mix had 60 Vbeta and 13 Jbeta primers. TCRdb's copy holds only in-frame clones and misses some; the assay was immunoSEQ multiplex PCR. The table records approximately 150,000 clones, approximately 80% of them present only once. The sample comprised PBMCs. The receptors come from a man aged 18 to 35 in good health and CMV-seronegative.

To note about this clone: The germline gene is not matched at one end of the junction; a read error may be the cause. This chain joins TRBV7-9 and TRBJ1-1; possible D gene TRBD1, 6 bases. Germline V gene data show CDR1 as SEHNR and CDR2 as FQNEAQ (reference sequence). The CDR3 covers 12 residues. This CDR3 reads CSSGSRDNEAFF. For the CDR3, the DNA is TGTTCCAGCGGATCCCGGGACAATGAAGCTTTCTTT.

The V and J genes are TRBV5-1 and TRBJ2-2; 9 nucleotides align to TRBD1. V was clipped by 5 bases and J by 2 bases; unmatched bases: 4. Germline values: CDR1 SGHRS, CDR2 YFSETQ. The CDR3 runs to 15 residues. The CDR3: CASSPTGGNTGELFF. The CDR3 region has the DNA TGCGCCAGCAGTCCTACAGGGGGCAACACCGGGGAGCTGTTTTTT. The whole variable domain, remainder taken from reference TRBV5-1 and TRBJ2-2, is KAGVTQTPRYLIKTRGQQVTLSCSPISGHRSVSWYQQTPGQGLQFLFEYFSETQRNKGNFPGRFSGRQFSNSRSEMNVSTLELGDSALYLCASSPTGGNTGELFFGEGSRLTVL.

The chain couples TRBV7-2 to TRBJ1-1; 10 nucleotides line up with TRBD1. The V and J ends lost 4 bases and 8 bases, in that order; junction bases with no gene match: 13. The germline CDR1 and CDR2 sequences are SGHTA and FQGNSA. The CDR3 is 16 amino acids. The CDR3 sequence is CASSYLGGTGVGEAFF. In nucleotides, the CDR3 is TGTGCCAGCAGCTATTTAGGAGGGACAGGGGTCGGCGAAGCTTTCTTT.

The chain uses TRBV9 and TRBJ2-2; D may be TRBD1 (5 bases). The V end lost 2 bases, the J end lost 3 bases, and 14 bases lay between the germline ends. Germline CDR1 is SGDLS and CDR2 is YYNGEE. This CDR3 is 16 amino acids long. CDR3 DNA: TGTGCCAGCAGCGTGATCCCCAGCAGGGACACCGGGGAGCTGTTTTTT. Residues: CASSVIPSRDTGELFF.

The chain recombines TRBV14 with TRBJ1-2, with a tentative D call TRBD1 (5 bases). V was clipped by 1 base and J by 7 bases, with 7 bases between them. Germline CDR1 and CDR2: SGHDN and FVKESK. The CDR3 length is 12 residues. The CDR3 nucleotides read TGTGCCAGCAGCCAAGGGGACTCTGGCTACACCTTC. Encoded protein: CASSQGDSGYTF.

This clone came up a few times. V usage is TRBV27 and J usage is TRBJ2-3; 12 nucleotides line up with TRBD2. Losses at the gene ends were 2 bases for V and 3 bases for J; bases not matched to a gene: 6. CDR3 size: 17 residues. Per the germline V gene, CDR1 is MNHEY and CDR2 is SMNVEV (reference sequence). The CDR3 sequence: CASSLNQGLAGTDTQYF. The CDR3 coding sequence is TGTGCCAGCAGTTTAAATCAGGGACTAGCGGGTACAGATACGCAGTATTTT.

V is TRBV11-2 and J is TRBJ2-7; D is uncertain. V was shortened by 1 base and J by 6 bases, with 7 bases between the two germline ends. The germline V gene encodes CDR1 SGHAT and CDR2 FQNNGV. The CDR3 consists of 12 residues. The CDR3 spells CASSLVSLEQYF. CDR3 DNA sequence: TGTGCCAGCAGCTTAGTTTCTCTCGAGCAGTACTTC.

The chain has TRBV27 and TRBJ2-2, with TRBD2 matching 8 bases. The trim removed 5 bases at V and 10 bases at J, leaving 12 bases unmatched. This CDR3 contains 15 residues. CDR1 is MNHEY, CDR2 SMNVEV, per germline (reference sequence). The CDR3 nucleotides read TGTGCCAGCAGTCCACCGGGACTAGGTTTGAAGGAGCTGTTTTTT. This gives the protein CASSPPGLGLKELFF.

The chain recombines TRBV25-1 with TRBJ2-7; tentative D call: TRBD1 (5 bases). CDR3 length: 14 residues. Germline lookup yields CDR1 MGHDK and CDR2 SYGVNS. V was pared by 2 bases and J by 3 bases, with 11 bases between. CDR3 sequence reads: CASSEVWGSYEQYF. The CDR3 nucleotides read TGTGCCAGCAGTGAAGTGTGGGGCAGCTACGAGCAGTACTTC.

The rearrangement joins TRBV10-3 to TRBJ2-7; D is unclear. Germline V gene data show CDR1 as ENHRY and CDR2 as SYGVKD. This CDR3 has 14 amino acids. V shed 3 bases and J shed 3 bases, with 12 bases lying between them. CDR3: CAISDGLSNYEQYF. The CDR3 nucleotides read TGTGCCATCAGTGATGGCCTTTCAAACTACGAGCAGTACTTC.